What follows describes a single T cell receptor beta chain. Its antigen is still unknown. In germline, CDR1 is KGHSH, CDR2 LQKENI. There are 15 residues in the CDR3. V lost 2 bases to trimming and J lost 8 bases; unmatched junction nucleotides: 8. This record comes from a study of immune evolution from preneoplasia to lung adenocarcinoma. Between the mid-2010s and the late 2010s, patients underwent resection in Japan or China. Measured with immunoSEQ multiplex PCR; TCRdb has only the in-frame clones, and not every one. The repertoire has tens of thousands of clones, 75% of them found once; the top ten carry about 5.6%. Study results and limitations: Clonality was highest in normal lung, lower in later-stage lesions apparently.

This rearrangement joins TRBV18 to TRBJ2-2; 7 positions agree with TRBD1. This receptor was obtained from a person in their sixties with lung adenocarcinoma. Sequenced input: FFPE invasive lung adenocarcinoma tissue. The CDR3 protein is CASSPSPTGVGELFF. The CDR3 nucleotides read TGTGCCAGCTCACCATCCCCAACAGGGGTTGGGGAGCTGTTTTTT.